This T cell receptor beta chain emerged from a study of shared clonotypes between healthy human individuals. Study-wide findings and caveats: In the sorted subsets, rarefaction showed sequencing was incomplete despite large depth.

Assay: immunoSEQ multiplex PCR; the TCRdb copy retains only in-frame clones and omits some. Among more than 500,000 clones listed, about 96% were seen once. For this clone: Its antigen is still unknown.

Looked up from germline, CDR1 is SGHRS and CDR2 is YFSETQ. Trimming took off 5 bases at V and 2 bases at J, with 11 bases between the two ends. This CDR3 is 13 amino acids long. The clonotype originates from a woman aged 30 to 39 in good health. The chain has TRBV5-1 and TRBJ2-7, with a possible D match to TRBD2 (5 bases). The sequencing input was naive CD4+ T cells sorted from blood. Subset denoted: CD45RA+ positively selected. CDR3 region: CASRGDGTYEQYF. CDR3 nucleotide sequence: TGCGCCAGCAGGGGAGACGGTACCTACGAGCAGTACTTC. The full variable domain, with the rest looked up from reference TRBV5-1 and TRBJ2-7, is KAGVTQTPRYLIKTRGQQVTLSCSPISGHRSVSWYQQTPGQGLQFLFEYFSETQRNKGNFPGRFSGRQFSNSRSEMNVSTLELGDSALYLCASRGDGTYEQYFGPGTRLTVT.